The clone carrying this T cell receptor beta chain occurred many times. Antigen unknown. TCRdb called the 5' RACE reads again in MiXCR, with one record for every CDR3 protein. Among around 540,000 distinct CDR3 sequences, about 13% were seen once, and the ten largest hold under 7.5%. In germline, CDR1 is MGHDK, CDR2 SYGVNS. V lost 0 bases and J lost 8, with 8 bases in between. CDR3 length: 13 amino acids. This specimen belongs to a study of CD8 T cells in ankylosing spondylitis. Points from the study as a whole: Disease-linked clones had a CD8+ phenotype and relatively low frequency in peripheral blood. Typical of ankylosing spondylitis blood, it appeared, was a TCR beta motif of eight highly homologous variants.

Sequenced material: blood, either unsorted or a sorted T cell fraction (not recorded which). The TCR comes from a male donor with ankylosing spondylitis. The V and J genes are TRBV25-1 and TRBJ2-1; no clear D gene. CDR3 sequence (DNA): TGTGCCAGCAGTGAATACGCGAGGTATGAGCAGTTCTTC. It specifies CASSEYARYEQFF.